These 29 T cell receptor beta chains were sequenced from one sample in a study of vaccination effects on CD4 cells after COVID-19. Sequencing followed a ViraFEST assay step that expanded antigen-specific CD4+ T cells with viral peptide pools. Culture proceeded for 10 days, and CD4+ T cells were then isolated. This table comes from immunoSEQ multiplex PCR, and its TCRdb copy is limited to in-frame clones, with some not included. The sample includes tens of thousands of clones, about 73% of them seen just once. These receptors have no identified antigens. The sample consisted of CD4+ T cells from PBMCs cultured with HCoV-229E spike peptides, taken before COVID-19 vaccination. These receptors were collected from a human donor who received a COVID-19 vaccine.

This clone appeared a few times. CDR3 nucleotides: TGTGCCAGCAGTGAAGCGATCAGTTTTCGAGCCCAAGAGACCCAGTACTTC. It is translated as CASSEAISFRAQETQYF. The chain employs TRBV6-1 and TRBJ2-5; D is undetermined. V was clipped by 0 bases and J by 1 base, with 15 bases between them. Per germline, CDR1 MNHNS and CDR2 SASEGT. This CDR3 region has 17 residues.

Worth noting for this clone: The sample contains more than one DNA sequence encoding this CDR3. This rearrangement joins TRBV6-1 to TRBJ1-5; a weak D match, TRBD1 (5 bases). The CDR3 is 14 residues long. V lost 0 bases and J 7 bases, leaving 10 bases between the germline ends. CDR1 is MNHNS and CDR2 is SASEGT in the germline V gene. Here the CDR3 DNA reads TGTGCCAGCAGTGAAGCGGGGGGGGGACAGCCCCAGCATTTT. Amino acid sequence: CASSEAGGGQPQHF.

This chain joins TRBV12-3 or TRBV12-4 and TRBJ1-2; 7 bases agree with TRBD1. V lost 3 bases to trimming and J lost 12 bases; unmatched junction nucleotides: 7. The CDR3 spans 12 residues. The CDR3 reads CASSFQAGGHTF. CDR3 DNA: TGTGCCAGCAGTTTTCAGGCAGGGGGGCACACCTTC.

This clone was recorded a few times. The CDR3 sequence: CASSPPGTQGRTGELFF. CDR3 in DNA: TGTGCCAGCTCACCACCCGGGACTCAGGGGAGGACCGGGGAGCTGTTTTTT. This chain connects TRBV18 to TRBJ2-2; possibly TRBD1 or TRBD2 for D (6 bases each). CDR3 length equals 17 residues. V lost 0 bases and J lost 5, with 16 bases in between. Germline V gene data show CDR1 as KGHSH and CDR2 as LQKENI.

This sequence joins TRBV3-1 (or the pseudogene TRBV3-2) and TRBJ2-5; TRBD2 aligns across 11 bases. V gave up 4 bases and J gave up 5 bases; unmatched junction bases: 6. The CDR3 extends over 15 amino acids. Germline V CDR1 and CDR2: LGHDT, YNNKEL (reference sequence). The CDR3 nucleotides are TGTGCCAGCAGCCTACCCGGGACTAGCGGTGAGACCCAGTACTTC. It is translated as CASSLPGTSGETQYF.

This chain links TRBV29-1 with TRBJ1-1; no definite D call. With 2 bases removed from V and 2 bases from J, the gap between germline ends came to 9 bases. The CDR3 consists of 13 residues. Germline V gene sequence: CDR1 SQVTM, CDR2 ANQGSEA. The CDR3 sequence: CSVEFGRNTEAFF. The CDR3 coding sequence is TGCAGCGTTGAATTTGGGAGAAACACTGAAGCTTTCTTT. The variable domain in full, completed from reference TRBV29-1 and TRBJ1-1, reads SAVISQKPSRDICQRGTSLTIQCQVDSQVTMMFWYRQQPGQSLTLIATANQGSEATYESGFVIDKFPISRPNLTFSTLTVSNMSPEDSSIYLCSVEFGRNTEAFFGQGTRLTVV.

The chain recombines TRBV19 with TRBJ2-2, with 8 bases fitting TRBD1. CDR1 is LNHDA, CDR2 SQIVND, per germline (reference sequence). The CDR3 consists of 15 residues. The V gene end was trimmed by 2 bases and the J gene end by 4 bases; junction bases not matched to a gene: 3. The CDR3 sequence is CASSIIGQGTGELFF. Written as DNA, the CDR3 is TGTGCCAGTAGTATAATAGGACAGGGCACCGGGGAGCTGTTTTTT.

The chain has TRBV6-4 and TRBJ1-2, with 7 bases matching TRBD1. The CDR3 length is 14 residues. V gave up 6 bases and J gave up 1 base; unmatched junction bases: 5. Germline V gives CDR1 MRHNA, CDR2 SNTAGT. In DNA, the CDR3 is TGTGCCAGCAGCCCAACAGGGGTTAACTATGGCTACACCTTC. Protein sequence: CASSPTGVNYGYTF.

This rearrangement joins TRBV6-5 to TRBJ1-1; D is ambiguous. The CDR3 loop spans 13 amino acids. V shed 4 bases and J shed 3 bases, with 9 bases lying between them. Germline V gives CDR1 MNHEY, CDR2 SVGAGI. For the CDR3, the DNA is TGTGCCAGCAGTTCCCGGGAGGACACTGAAGCTTTCTTT. Its protein product is CASSSREDTEAFF.

The V and J genes are TRBV6-4 and TRBJ1-1; no definite D call. Trimming stripped 3 bases from V and 0 bases from J, with 11 bases between. This CDR3 contains 15 residues. The germline gives CDR1 MRHNA, CDR2 SNTAGT. This CDR3 is CASSESGNLNTEAFF. Here the CDR3 DNA reads TGTGCCAGCAGTGAGTCTGGAAATCTGAACACTGAAGCTTTCTTT.

This clone was observed a handful of times. J is TRBJ2-5 and V is TRBV18; D may correspond to TRBD1 or TRBD2 (5 bases each). The V gene lost 8 bases and the J gene lost 1 base, with 8 bases spanning the gap. The CDR3 spans 12 residues. Germline CDR1 is KGHSH and CDR2 is LQKENI. The chain's CDR3 is CASGDGQETQYF. The CDR3 DNA reads TGTGCCAGCGGGGACGGCCAAGAGACCCAGTACTTC.

The chain couples TRBV2 to TRBJ2-5; TRBD2 is a possible D gene (5 bases). CDR3 length: 14 residues. V lost 6 bases and J lost 3, with 14 bases in between. Germline CDR1 and CDR2: SNHLY and FYNNEI. In DNA form, the CDR3 reads TGTGCCAGCAGAGCCGGGCTAGCCAAAGAGACCCAGTACTTC. Its translation is CASRAGLAKETQYF.

The CDR3 nucleotides read TGCGCCAGCAGCTTCTTCGGCTCCGGGACCGGGGAGCTGTTTTTT. Protein: CASSFFGSGTGELFF. V and J are TRBV5-1 and TRBJ2-2; D remains unclear. Trimming took off 2 bases at V and 5 bases at J, with 13 bases between the two ends. The CDR3 loop spans 15 amino acids. Germline loops: CDR1 SGHRS, CDR2 YFSETQ. Full variable domain (rest looked up from reference TRBV5-1 and TRBJ2-2): KAGVTQTPRYLIKTRGQQVTLSCSPISGHRSVSWYQQTPGQGLQFLFEYFSETQRNKGNFPGRFSGRQFSNSRSEMNVSTLELGDSALYLCASSFFGSGTGELFFGEGSRLTVL.

The genes are TRBV5-4 and TRBJ1-2; 8 bases align to TRBD1. V shed 5 bases and J 0 bases; nucleotides not matched to a gene: 12. The CDR3 runs to 17 residues. Germline CDR1 is SGHNT and CDR2 is YYREEE (reference sequence). The CDR3 DNA follows: TGTGCCAGCAGTTATGAGGGACAGGCGACCGCTAACTATGGCTACACCTTC. Encoded protein: CASSYEGQATANYGYTF.

The rearrangement uses TRBV6-5 and TRBJ1-2, with D unresolved. The V end lost 0 bases, the J end lost 7 bases, and 9 bases lay between the germline ends. The length of the CDR3 is 13 residues. From germline, CDR1 is MNHEY and CDR2 SVGAGI. The CDR3 DNA reads as TGTGCCAGCAGTTACTCCCCTTACGGTGGCTACACCTTC. Its translation: CASSYSPYGGYTF.

This chain links TRBV5-1 with TRBJ2-7; D gene ambiguous. The CDR3 covers 16 residues. Germline loops: CDR1 SGHRS, CDR2 YFSETQ. V shed 3 bases and J shed 1 base, with 17 bases lying between them. This CDR3 reads CASSSTRQYPSYEQYF. The CDR3 region has the DNA TGCGCCAGCAGCTCCACCAGGCAGTACCCTTCCTACGAGCAGTACTTC.

The V call is TRBV2, the J call TRBJ2-4; tentatively, D is TRBD2 (7 bases). This CDR3 has 15 amino acids. V was cut by 7 bases and J by 2 bases, with 15 bases left in between. Germline V gives CDR1 SNHLY, CDR2 FYNNEI. CDR3 bases: TGTGCCAGCATAAGGGAGGGGGGGACCAAAAACATTCAGTACTTC. Protein product: CASIREGGTKNIQYF.

This chain uses TRBV5-1 with TRBJ2-1, with 9 bases lining up with TRBD1. The CDR3 has 14 residues. The V gene end was trimmed by 4 bases and the J gene end by 6 bases; junction bases not matched to a gene: 5. Germline CDR1 and CDR2: SGHRS and YFSETQ. The DNA for the CDR3 is TGCGCCAGCAGCCCCGGGACAGGGAGCAATGAGCAGTTCTTC. This gives the protein CASSPGTGSNEQFF.

This clone was recorded only once. The genes are TRBV5-1 and TRBJ2-5; the D gene is possibly TRBD2 (6 bases). The V end lost 4 bases, the J end lost 5 bases, and 18 bases lay between the germline ends. CDR3 size: 15 residues. Per the germline V gene, CDR1 is SGHRS and CDR2 is YFSETQ. CDR3 DNA sequence: TGCGCCAGCAGCCCAGTTGTGACGGCGGGGGAGACCCAGTACTTC. Protein: CASSPVVTAGETQYF.

DNA of the CDR3: TGTGCCAGCACCAGGACGGGGGGGTATAATGAGCAGTTCTTC. This translates into CASTRTGGYNEQFF. The chain couples TRBV3-1 (or the pseudogene TRBV3-2) to TRBJ2-1; 8 bases match TRBD2. Germline assignment: CDR1 LGHDT and CDR2 YNNKEL (reference sequence). The CDR3 sequence is 14 residues long. V lost 7 bases and J lost 7; bases outside the gene matches: 9.

The chain employs TRBV24-1 and TRBJ1-1, with 12 bases matching TRBD1. Germline-derived CDR1 and CDR2 are KGHDR and SFDVKD. J was trimmed by 4 bases and V by 5 bases; bases with no gene match: 4. The CDR3 totals 15 residues. The CDR3 region has the DNA TGTGCCACCAGTGGCGGGACAGGGGGCGTCACTGAAGCTTTCTTT. Amino acid sequence: CATSGGTGGVTEAFF.

The chain recombines TRBV4-1 with TRBJ2-3; 12 nucleotides line up with TRBD2. Germline V lookup: CDR1 MGHRA, CDR2 YSYEKL. The CDR3 extends over 17 amino acids. Trimming took 1 base from V and 2 from J; bases not matched to a gene: 4. The DNA for the CDR3 is TGCGCCAGCAGCCAAGGAGGACTAGCGGGGCACACAGATACGCAGTATTTT. Protein sequence: CASSQGGLAGHTDTQYF.

This chain uses TRBV29-1 with TRBJ2-2; TRBD1 matches 8 bases. Per germline, CDR1 SQVTM and CDR2 ANQGSEA. The CDR3 extends over 14 amino acids. V was clipped by 7 bases and J by 2 bases; unmatched bases: 6. CDR3 bases: TGCAGCGCTCTGACAGGGGATAACACCGGGGAGCTGTTTTTT. Encoded protein: CSALTGDNTGELFF.

The V call is TRBV24-1, the J call TRBJ2-3; D uncertain. The CDR3 contains 13 residues. CDR1 is KGHDR and CDR2 is SFDVKD in the germline V gene. V dropped 9 bases and J dropped 1 base, with 10 bases sitting between them. The CDR3: CATADGRTDTQYF. CDR3 nucleotide sequence: TGTGCCACCGCGGACGGACGCACAGATACGCAGTATTTT.

The rearrangement links TRBV2 to TRBJ2-3; TRBD2 matches at 8 bases. CDR1 is SNHLY and CDR2 is FYNNEI in the germline V gene. The CDR3 has 14 residues. Losses at the gene ends were 6 bases for V and 6 bases for J; bases not matched to a gene: 8. Here the CDR3 DNA reads TGTGCCAGCAGCGTAGGGACTAGTGAGGATACGCAGTATTTT. Translated: CASSVGTSEDTQYF.

A remark on this clone: One junction end does not reproduce the germline sequence, and a read error may be involved. The chain recombines TRBV7-2 with TRBJ2-7; D gene unclear. Germline lookup yields CDR1 SGHTA and CDR2 FQGNSA. The CDR3 sequence is 13 residues long. Here the CDR3 DNA reads TGTGCCAGCAGATTAGGTTCAGACTACGAGCAGTACTTC. Translated: CASRLGSDYEQYF.

This clone was observed a few times. The CDR3 DNA reads as TGCAGTGCTATTGGTTCGAAAGCTTTCTTT. Translation: CSAIGSKAFF. This sequence joins TRBV20-1 and TRBJ1-1; no clear D gene. V lost 4 bases and J 9 bases, leaving 9 bases between the germline ends. The CDR3 extends over 10 amino acids. In germline, CDR1 is DFQATT, CDR2 SNEGSKA (reference sequence).

The rearrangement links TRBV9 to TRBJ2-3; TRBD2 agrees at 7 bases. CDR3 length: 16 amino acids. Losses at the gene ends were 1 base for V and 2 bases for J; bases not matched to a gene: 7. Per germline, CDR1 SGDLS and CDR2 YYNGEE. The CDR3 bases are TGTGCCAGCAGCGTACGATGGGGGGGGAACACAGATACGCAGTATTTT. Protein product: CASSVRWGGNTDTQYF.

This clone was seen a handful of times. J is TRBJ2-3 and V is TRBV4-2; D gene ambiguous. Germline V gene lookup returns CDR1 LGHNA and CDR2 YNFKEQ. V was clipped by 0 bases and J by 4 bases, with 11 bases between them. This CDR3 spans 15 amino acids. The CDR3 loop reads CASSQDPYLADTQYF. The DNA of the CDR3 is TGTGCCAGCAGCCAAGACCCCTATTTAGCAGATACGCAGTATTTT.